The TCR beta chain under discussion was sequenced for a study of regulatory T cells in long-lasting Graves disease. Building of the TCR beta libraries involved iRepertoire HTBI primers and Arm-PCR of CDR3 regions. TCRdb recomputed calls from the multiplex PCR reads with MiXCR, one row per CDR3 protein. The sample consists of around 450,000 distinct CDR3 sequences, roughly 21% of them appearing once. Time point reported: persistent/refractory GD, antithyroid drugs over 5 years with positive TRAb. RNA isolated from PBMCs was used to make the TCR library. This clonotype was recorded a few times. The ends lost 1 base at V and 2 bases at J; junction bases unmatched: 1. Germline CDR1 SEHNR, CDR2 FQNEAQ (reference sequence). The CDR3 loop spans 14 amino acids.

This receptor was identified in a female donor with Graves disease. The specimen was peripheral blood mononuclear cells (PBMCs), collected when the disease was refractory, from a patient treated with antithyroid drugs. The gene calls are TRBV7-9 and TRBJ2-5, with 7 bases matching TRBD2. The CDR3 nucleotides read TGTGCCAGCAGCTTAGTACTAGCGCAAGAGACCCAGTACTTC. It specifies CASSLVLAQETQYF.